A selection of T cell receptor beta chains follows, all from one sample in a study of blood T cell repertoires in COVID-19. Produced via immunoSEQ multiplex PCR; TCRdb's table is partial and in-frame only. The data hold some 40,000 clones, with approximately 90% observed a single time. Material for sequencing was peripheral blood. The origin of the receptors is a man aged 50 to 59 with COVID-19, enrolled during active disease. Each CDR3 is given with its conserved first and last residue. Each record gives: V gene, clone size, D gene, J gene, CDR3 DNA, CDR3 protein. A D gene is named only where the DNA matches it firmly. Expanded clones are given a class, and other clones once, few, many or no size at all.

TRBV7-2	NA	TRBD2	TRBJ2-1	TGTGCCAGCAGCTTAGGGGGCTACGAGCGGGGCTCCTACAATGAGCAGTTCTTC	CASSLGGYERGSYNEQFF
TRBV10-3	NA	TRBD2	TRBJ2-1	TGTGCCACACGGGGACGTCCCGGGACTAGCAGGAGCTCCTACAATGAGCAGTTCTTC	CATRGRPGTSRSSYNEQFF
TRBV27	once	TRBD1	TRBJ2-7	TGTGCCAGCAGTTTTGTACAGGGGCGGTACGAGCAGTACTTC	CASSFVQGRYEQYF
TRBV5-4	NA	NA	TRBJ2-7	TGTGCCAGCAGCTTCCCGGAGGGCCCGGCCGAGCAGTACTTC	CASSFPEGPAEQYF
TRBV28	NA	TRBD1	TRBJ2-7	TGTGCCAGCAGTTACACGACAGGGCGCAACGAGCAGTACTTC	CASSYTTGRNEQYF
TRBV5-3	NA	NA	TRBJ2-4	TGTGCCAGAAGCTTGGATCCAGGGAGGGGGAAAAACATTCAGTACTTC	CARSLDPGRGKNIQYF
TRBV7-2	NA	NA	TRBJ1-1	TGTGCCAGCAGCTCTATATTGAACACTGAAGCTTTCTTT	CASSSILNTEAFF
TRBV4-2	NA	NA	TRBJ2-7	TGTGCCAGCAGCCAACAAACCCTATCAGGGGGGTTTAGCTACGAGCAGTACTTC	CASSQQTLSGGFSYEQYF
TRBV29-1	NA	NA	TRBJ2-3	TGCAGCGTTAAGGGGGACGTGGCAGATACGCAGTATTTT	CSVKGDVADTQYF
TRBV6-2/TRBV6-3	NA	TRBD2	TRBJ2-5	TGTGCCAGCAGTTACTCCCTAGCGGGAGATCAAGAGACCCAGTACTTC	CASSYSLAGDQETQYF
TRBV28	NA	TRBD1	TRBJ1-3	TGTGCCAGCAGGTTGGGCGGGACAGGGACTGGAAACACCATATATTTT	CASRLGGTGTGNTIYF
TRBV4-2	NA	NA	TRBJ1-6	TGTGCCAGCAGCCAAGTCCGCAACAATAATTCACCCCTCCACTTT	CASSQVRNNNSPLHF